These 10 T cell receptor beta chains were all obtained from the same sample, sequenced in a study of neoadjuvant nivolumab and ipilimumab in lung cancer. Produced via immunoSEQ multiplex PCR; TCRdb's table is partial and in-frame only. The table records roughly 49,000 clones, 80% to 90% of them present only once. The sequenced sample was blood, obtained before neoadjuvant nivolumab, alone or with ipilimumab. The receptors come from an adult with non-small cell lung cancer. Some clones in this sample may be carry-over from other donors' samples.

The V call is TRBV9, the J call TRBJ2-5; the match to TRBD1 covers 9 bases. The CDR3 has 15 residues. The trim removed 1 base at V and 4 bases at J, leaving 5 bases unmatched. The germline CDR1 and CDR2 sequences are SGDLS and YYNGEE. The CDR3 nucleotides are TGTGCCAGCAGCGTATCCGGGACAGGGAGAGAGACCCAGTACTTC. Translating it yields CASSVSGTGRETQYF.

The rearrangement links TRBV6-5 to TRBJ1-2; tentatively, D is TRBD1 (5 bases). The CDR3 is 14 residues long. The germline CDR1 and CDR2 sequences are MNHEY and SVGAGI. Trimming removed 2 bases at V and 2 bases at J, with 9 bases between. Here the CDR3 reads CASSYRQGNYGYTF. CDR3 nucleotides: TGTGCCAGCAGTTACCGGCAGGGAAACTATGGCTACACCTTC.

V gene TRBV29-1 combines with J gene TRBJ2-7; 7 bases fit TRBD1. Per germline, CDR1 SQVTM and CDR2 ANQGSEA. The CDR3 runs 13 residues. J gave up 1 base and V 6 bases, and 6 bases lay outside the gene matches. The CDR3 DNA reads as TGCAGCGTGGGGACAGACAAATCCTACGAGCAGTACTTC. The encoded protein is CSVGTDKSYEQYF.

V and J are TRBV4-1 and TRBJ2-7; D not certain. The CDR3 is 14 amino acids. From germline, CDR1 is MGHRA and CDR2 YSYEKL. The V gene lost 1 base and the J gene lost 2 bases, with 9 bases spanning the gap. The CDR3 nucleotides read TGCGCCAGCAGCCAAGGTGTGGCGACCTACGAGCAGTACTTC. It encodes CASSQGVATYEQYF.

The J gene is TRBJ1-1, the V gene TRBV18, with D possibly matching TRBD1 (5 bases). Germline values: CDR1 KGHSH, CDR2 LQKENI. The V gene lost 2 bases and the J gene lost 1 base, with 11 bases spanning the gap. This CDR3 comprises 15 residues. Here the CDR3 DNA reads TGTGCCAGCTCACCATTGGGGCAGAGGAACACTGAAGCTTTCTTT. This gives the protein CASSPLGQRNTEAFF.

This rearrangement joins TRBV18 to TRBJ2-1; TRBD2 might be the D (5 bases). Looked up from germline, CDR1 is KGHSH and CDR2 is LQKENI. The CDR3 length is 17 residues. Trimming removed 3 bases from V and 9 bases from J, with 24 bases in between. This CDR3 reads CASSPATPRRLEGEQFF. The CDR3 coding sequence is TGTGCCAGCTCACCGGCCACTCCCAGGCGGCTAGAGGGTGAGCAGTTCTTC.

The V call is TRBV7-9, the J call TRBJ1-2; possible D gene TRBD1, 5 bases. CDR3 length: 13 residues. Germline V gene lookup returns CDR1 SEHNR and CDR2 FQNEAQ (reference sequence). Trimming took off 5 bases at V and 6 bases at J, with 13 bases between the two ends. The CDR3 here is CASSIMTEDGYTF. The CDR3 region has the DNA TGTGCCAGCAGCATTATGACAGAGGATGGCTACACCTTC.

The rearrangement uses TRBV9 and TRBJ1-1; D might be TRBD1 (5 bases). Trimming removed 1 base at V and 1 base at J, with 5 bases between. Germline lookup yields CDR1 SGDLS and CDR2 YYNGEE. The length of the CDR3 is 13 residues. The CDR3: CASSVQGNTEAFF. CDR3 bases: TGTGCCAGCAGCGTACAGGGGAACACTGAAGCTTTCTTT.

Comments on this clone: The junction differs from germline at one of its ends, possibly a read error. This chain connects TRBV7-2 to TRBJ1-1; D call uncertain. CDR1 is SGHTA, CDR2 FQGNSA, per germline. CDR3 length: 14 amino acids. The CDR3, as DNA: TGTGCCAGCGGCTTGATGGGTACTACGGCTGAAGCTTTCTTT. Amino acids: CASGLMGTTAEAFF.

The chain joins TRBV30 to TRBJ2-2; D is undetermined. Germline V CDR1 and CDR2: GTSNPN, SVGIG (reference sequence). V was pared by 2 bases and J by 1 base, with 11 bases between. The CDR3 length is 15 residues. In nucleotides, the CDR3 is TGTGCCTGGAGTCCCCGACGGAAGAACACCGGGGAGCTGTTTTTT. Its protein is CAWSPRRKNTGELFF. Full variable domain (missing parts from reference TRBV30 and TRBJ2-2): SQTIHQWPATLVQPVGSPLSLECTVEGTSNPNLYWYRQAAGRGLQLLFYSVGIGQISSEVPQNLSASRPQDRQFILSSKKLLLSDSGFYLCAWSPRRKNTGELFFGEGSRLTVL.